The 17 T cell receptor beta chains below all came from one sample that was sequenced in a study of blood T cells in healthy people across ages. Through a sample-barcoded 5' primer and a J-beta primer mix, a second PCR was run for 7 to 11 cycles. Each CDR3 protein gets one entry after TCRdb re-called the 5' RACE reads with MiXCR. Counted here are about 1,500,000 distinct CDR3 sequences, 28% occurring once; the ten biggest clones make up about 8%. The sample comprised blood. The receptor source for this set is a woman between 25 and 40 years old in good health.

This clonotype was counted at least ten times. The rearrangement joins TRBV27 to TRBJ2-6, with 7 bases lining up with TRBD1. V shed 5 bases and J 2 bases; nucleotides not matched to a gene: 6. Germline CDR1 reads MNHEY; CDR2 reads SMNVEV (reference sequence). The CDR3 extends over 16 amino acids. In DNA form, the CDR3 reads TGTGCCAGCAGTGTCTACAGGGGCACTGGGGCCAACGTCCTGACTTTC. This gives the protein CASSVYRGTGANVLTF.

The chain has TRBV6-6 and TRBJ2-7; unclear D gene. V lost 4 bases, J lost 0 bases, and 7 bases lay in between. The CDR3 spans 13 residues. Per germline, CDR1 MNHNY and CDR2 SVGAGI (reference sequence). The CDR3 coding sequence is TGTGCCAGCAGTTTCCAAAACTCCTACGAGCAGTACTTC. Protein: CASSFQNSYEQYF.

The J gene is TRBJ2-7, the V gene TRBV20-1, with TRBD1 identical over 9 bases. V gave up 2 bases and J gave up 1 base; unmatched junction bases: 3. CDR3 length: 14 residues. The V gene's germline CDR1 is DFQATT and CDR2 SNEGSKA (reference sequence). For the CDR3, the DNA is TGCAGTGCTAGAACAGGGGGCCAATCCTACGAGCAGTACTTC. This codes for CSARTGGQSYEQYF.

This clonotype showed up just a few times. The gene calls are TRBV5-1 and TRBJ1-1; the D is unclear. V was clipped by 0 bases and J by 0 bases, with 18 bases between them. The CDR3 is made up of 18 amino acids. Germline V gene sequence: CDR1 SGHRS, CDR2 YFSETQ. The CDR3 DNA follows: TGCGCCAGCAGCTTGGGGGGTATTGTGGGAGTCATGAACACTGAAGCTTTCTTT. Residues: CASSLGGIVGVMNTEAFF.

This clonotype was detected only a few times. The gene calls are TRBV20-1 and TRBJ1-1; the match to TRBD1 covers 12 bases. Germline values: CDR1 DFQATT, CDR2 SNEGSKA (reference sequence). The J segment lost 10 bases and the V segment lost 6 bases, leaving 12 bases of the junction unmatched. The CDR3 extends over 14 amino acids. This chain's CDR3 is CSAPGDRGRSAAFF. The DNA of the CDR3 is TGCAGTGCCCCGGGGGACAGGGGGCGTTCGGCAGCTTTCTTT.

The rearrangement uses TRBV19 and TRBJ2-4; TRBD1 might be the D (5 bases). V shed 6 bases and J shed 13 bases, with 19 bases lying between them. CDR1 is LNHDA and CDR2 is SQIVND in the germline V gene (reference sequence). This CDR3 comprises 13 residues. The CDR3 here is CASSSGGAREQYF. CDR3 in DNA: TGTGCCAGTAGCTCCGGTGGGGCGCGAGAGCAGTACTTC.

This clonotype has only one observation. The chain couples TRBV27 to TRBJ2-2; the D call may be TRBD1 or TRBD2 (5 bases each). The CDR3 extends over 15 amino acids. Trimming removed 5 bases at V and 0 bases at J, with 10 bases between. CDR1 is MNHEY, CDR2 SMNVEV, per germline (reference sequence). The DNA for the CDR3 is TGTGCCAGCAGTCCGGGACCCACGAACACCGGGGAGCTGTTTTTT. Amino acid sequence: CASSPGPTNTGELFF.

This clonotype was seen at least ten times. This chain connects TRBV5-1 to TRBJ1-2; TRBD1 matches 7 bases. CDR3 length: 15 amino acids. CDR1 is SGHRS and CDR2 is YFSETQ in the germline V gene. After removal of 3 bases from V and 7 bases from J, the junction contained 12 bases not matched to a gene. CDR3 DNA sequence: TGCGCCAGCAGCTCGGGGGACAGAACCTATGGTGGCTACACCTTC. As protein: CASSSGDRTYGGYTF.

This chain links TRBV29-1 with TRBJ2-5, with 8 positions matching TRBD2. Near its end, the DNA agrees better with TRBJ2-7, so the J call may be wrong. This CDR3 is built from 11 residues. The germline gives CDR1 SQVTM, CDR2 ANQGSEA. CDR3 amino acids: CSGTSFDEQYF. The CDR3 DNA reads as TGCAGCGGGACTAGCTTCGACGAGCAGTACTTC.

The chain links TRBV2 to TRBJ2-2, with TRBD1 matching 7 bases. The V gene's germline CDR1 is SNHLY and CDR2 FYNNEI. This CDR3 spans 15 amino acids. The J segment lost 7 bases and the V segment lost 4 bases, leaving 9 bases of the junction unmatched. CDR3 loop: CASSAETGWNGELFF. The CDR3 DNA is TGTGCCAGCAGTGCTGAGACAGGGTGGAACGGGGAGCTGTTTTTT.

This clonotype was observed a handful of times. V is TRBV5-1 and J is TRBJ1-5; D not resolved. The V gene lost 4 bases and the J gene lost 6 bases, with 14 bases spanning the gap. The germline gives CDR1 SGHRS, CDR2 YFSETQ. The length of the CDR3 is 14 residues. The CDR3, as DNA: TGCGCCAGCAGCCCGGGTTCTGATGGTCAGCCCCAGCATTTT. Translated: CASSPGSDGQPQHF.

This clonotype was counted between two and nine times. The rearrangement joins TRBV9 to TRBJ2-7; D is unresolved. From germline, CDR1 is SGDLS and CDR2 YYNGEE. This CDR3 is 16 amino acids long. The V end was cut by 4 bases, the J end by 3 bases, with 20 bases between. In nucleotides, the CDR3 is TGTGCCAGCAGCCCGAACGACTGGGCGAAGGTCTACGAGCAGTACTTC. It is translated as CASSPNDWAKVYEQYF.

On this clonotype itself: A much larger clone differs by one base, so this may be a read error. The rearrangement joins TRBV20-1 to TRBJ2-7; 8 bases are shared with TRBD1. CDR3 length equals 14 residues. Germline CDR1 DFQATT, CDR2 SNEGSKA (reference sequence). The CDR3 coding sequence is TGCAGTGCTAGCTTCAGGACAGGGTCGGGCGAGCACTACTTC. It is translated as CSASFRTGSGEHYF.

In this sample, this clonotype turned up a few times. This chain joins TRBV6-1 and TRBJ2-1, with 10 bases identical to TRBD2. Germline-derived CDR1 and CDR2 are MNHNS and SASEGT. Trimming cost V 8 bases and J 9 bases; bases outside gene matches: 13. The CDR3 has 15 amino acids. CDR3 sequence: CASGGALAGVGEQFF. CDR3 bases: TGTGCCAGCGGAGGGGCGCTAGCGGGAGTCGGTGAGCAGTTCTTC.

This clonotype was counted between two and nine times. The gene calls are TRBV28 and TRBJ2-1, with a weak D call TRBD2 (5 bases). The CDR3 is 15 residues long. The germline V and J ends were trimmed by 5 bases and 5 bases, with 16 bases remaining between them. Germline lookup yields CDR1 MDHEN and CDR2 SYDVKM. CDR3: CASSPLTDGNNEQFF. The CDR3 DNA sequence: TGTGCCAGCAGTCCCCTGACCGACGGGAACAATGAGCAGTTCTTC.

J is TRBJ1-5 and V is TRBV30, with D hard to call. Deletions cut 3 bases from V and 2 bases from J, with 17 bases between. Germline V gene lookup returns CDR1 GTSNPN and CDR2 SVGIG (reference sequence). This CDR3 is 16 amino acids long. The CDR3 region is CAWRAPWASGNQPQHF. DNA of the CDR3: TGTGCCTGGAGGGCACCCTGGGCGTCGGGCAATCAGCCCCAGCATTTT.

In DNA form, the CDR3 reads TGCACCGCCATCGGGGCCTCTTCCCCGGATACGCAGTATTTT. Its translation is CTAIGASSPDTQYF. This chain links TRBV29-1 with TRBJ2-3; D is possibly TRBD1 or TRBD2 (5 bases each). The CDR3 is made up of 14 amino acids. Germline assignment: CDR1 SQVTM and CDR2 ANQGSEA.